This entry features one T cell receptor (beta chain) sequence. The sample is drawn from a study of T-cell memory formation after mild COVID-19. Employing constant-segment primers, 5'RACE generated TCR alpha and TCR beta cDNA libraries bearing sample barcodes and UMIs. TCRdb analysed the 5' RACE reads with MiXCR anew, one entry per CDR3 protein. The profile shows under 250,000 distinct CDR3 sequences, roughly 10% of them singletons. V dropped 5 bases and J dropped 2 bases, with 13 bases sitting between them. In germline, CDR1 is SGHRS, CDR2 YFSETQ. CDR3 length equals 14 residues. The sample consisted of PBMCs or a T cell subset sorted from them (not recorded which). This receptor was taken from a man aged 18 to 35 who had mild COVID-19 (a few samples of this study predate the infection). Cell type and time point are not known. V gene TRBV5-1 combines with J gene TRBJ1-2, with unresolved D. This CDR3 reads CASSPGNLNYGYTF. CDR3 sequence (DNA): TGCGCCAGCAGTCCGGGGAACCTCAACTATGGCTACACCTTC.